The 22 T cell receptor beta chains below were found in one sample sequenced in a study of CD8 T cells in Susac syndrome. Reverse transcription of roughly 0.5 to 1 ug RNA was performed with random hexamers. TCRdb fed the immunoSEQ multiplex PCR reads into MiXCR, producing one record per CDR3 protein. This sample has about 73,000 distinct CDR3 sequences; about 95% occur once, and the top ten carry approximately 0.4%. Sequences were obtained from CD8+ T cells from PBMCs. These receptors originate from a human donor with multiple sclerosis.

J is TRBJ2-1 and V is TRBV12-3 or TRBV12-4; 10 bases are a match to TRBD2. The CDR3 contains 20 residues. The V and J ends lost 2 bases and 0 bases, in that order; junction bases with no gene match: 13. This chain's CDR3 is CASSLSPLAGLASSYNEQFF. CDR3 bases: TGTGCCAGCAGTTTATCCCCACTAGCGGGACTTGCCAGCTCCTACAATGAGCAGTTCTTC.

This rearrangement joins TRBV7-2 to TRBJ2-1; D might be TRBD1 (6 bases). V lost 1 base, J lost 4 bases, and 8 bases lay in between. Germline V gene data show CDR1 as SGHTA and CDR2 as FQGNSA. This CDR3 comprises 14 residues. The CDR3 DNA is TGTGCCAGCAGCTTAGAACAGGGTTACAATGAGCAGTTCTTC. It is translated as CASSLEQGYNEQFF.

This rearrangement joins TRBV7-9 to TRBJ2-6; 7 bases map to TRBD1. V trimming: 0 bases; J trimming: 4 bases; junction bases outside the gene matches: 3. Germline values: CDR1 SEHNR, CDR2 FQNEAQ (reference sequence). The CDR3 has 16 amino acids. CDR3 sequence: CASSLAGTVGANVLTF. CDR3 coding DNA: TGTGCCAGCAGCTTAGCCGGGACAGTAGGGGCCAACGTCCTGACTTTC.

This clonotype has only one observation. This chain joins TRBV29-1 and TRBJ1-1; TRBD1 might be the D (5 bases). CDR3 size: 11 residues. Trimming shortened V by 2 bases and J by 11 bases, and 12 bases separated the two germline ends. Germline V CDR1 and CDR2: SQVTM, ANQGSEA. CDR3 residues: CSVERGDRAFF. As DNA, the CDR3 is TGCAGCGTTGAAAGGGGAGATCGGGCTTTCTTT. The variable domain in full, with the rest retrieved from reference TRBV29-1 and TRBJ1-1, is SAVISQKPSRDICQRGTSLTIQCQVDSQVTMMFWYRQQPGQSLTLIATANQGSEATYESGFVIDKFPISRPNLTFSTLTVSNMSPEDSSIYLCSVERGDRAFFGQGTRLTVV.

The rearrangement uses TRBV12-3 or TRBV12-4 and TRBJ2-3; D is undetermined. V shed 6 bases and J shed 0 bases, with 13 bases lying between them. This CDR3 contains 15 residues. In DNA form, the CDR3 reads TGTGCCAGCAGCCTTGGACGGCTGAGCACAGATACGCAGTATTTT. Amino acids: CASSLGRLSTDTQYF.

The sample holds one count of this clonotype. The chain carries TRBV25-1 and TRBJ2-5; D is unclear. The CDR3 runs to 14 residues. Germline-derived CDR1 and CDR2 are MGHDK and SYGVNS. Trimming removed 1 base from V and 4 bases from J, with 10 bases in between. The CDR3 here is CASSEWGKGETQYF. Here the CDR3 DNA reads TGTGCCAGCAGTGAATGGGGAAAAGGAGAGACCCAGTACTTC.

CDR3: CASSSLRSDYGYTF. In nucleotides, the CDR3 is TGTGCCAGCAGCTCCCTCAGGAGCGACTATGGCTACACCTTC. The chain joins TRBV7-2 to TRBJ1-2; the D is unclear. The CDR3 spans 14 residues. Trimming took off 4 bases at V and 3 bases at J, with 12 bases between the two ends. Germline V gives CDR1 SGHTA, CDR2 FQGNSA. Together with reference TRBV7-2 and TRBJ1-2, the CDR3 gives the full variable domain: GAGVSQSPSNKVTEKGKDVELRCDPISGHTALYWYRQSLGQGLEFLIYFQGNSAPDKSGLPSDRFSAERTGGSVSTLTIQRTQQEDSAVYLCASSSLRSDYGYTFGSGTRLTVV.

The genes are TRBV25-1 and TRBJ1-6; the D gene is possibly TRBD1 (6 bases). With 6 bases removed from V and 14 bases from J, the gap between germline ends came to 11 bases. CDR3 length: 11 residues. Per the germline V gene, CDR1 is MGHDK and CDR2 is SYGVNS. CDR3 protein: CASRRGVALHF. CDR3 DNA: TGTGCCAGCAGAAGGGGGGTGGCCCTCCACTTT.

The V and J genes are TRBV2 and TRBJ2-7; 11 bases are a match to TRBD2. The CDR3 runs 16 residues. Trimming at V came to 4 bases and at J to 0 bases, leaving 5 bases not matched to a gene. Germline V gene lookup returns CDR1 SNHLY and CDR2 FYNNEI. The CDR3 DNA sequence: TGTGCCAGCAGTGGGGGACTAGCGGAGAGCTCCTACGAGCAGTACTTC. It yields the protein CASSGGLAESSYEQYF.

This chain links TRBV6-5 with TRBJ2-5; TRBD2 agrees at 9 bases. V lost 6 bases, J lost 5 bases, and 10 bases stayed unmatched. The CDR3 is made up of 15 amino acids. From germline, CDR1 is MNHEY and CDR2 SVGAGI. Written as DNA, the CDR3 is TGTGCCAGCAGCTATGGCGGGGGGGCCCCGGAGACCCAGTACTTC. As protein: CASSYGGGAPETQYF.

V and J are TRBV4-1 and TRBJ1-2; D is perhaps TRBD1 (5 bases). This CDR3 spans 13 amino acids. Germline CDR1 and CDR2: MGHRA and YSYEKL. Trimming shortened V by 1 base and J by 5 bases, and 8 bases separated the two germline ends. The CDR3 sequence is CASSQGTTYGYTF. Written as DNA, the CDR3 is TGCGCCAGCAGCCAAGGGACAACGTATGGCTACACCTTC.

The genes are TRBV11-2 and TRBJ2-1; 7 nucleotides match TRBD2. V lost 5 bases to trimming and J lost 0 bases; unmatched junction nucleotides: 13. CDR3 length: 18 residues. Germline CDR1 and CDR2: SGHAT and FQNNGV. The CDR3 DNA is TGTGCCAGCAGCCCAGCCATCCCCGGGGGGAGCTCCTACAATGAGCAGTTCTTC. Its translation is CASSPAIPGGSSYNEQFF.

The chain uses TRBV7-9 and TRBJ2-1; TRBD2 is a possible D gene (5 bases). The germline gives CDR1 SEHNR, CDR2 FQNEAQ (reference sequence). V lost 5 bases and J 15 bases, leaving 14 bases between the germline ends. CDR3 length equals 11 residues. The CDR3 coding sequence is TGTGCCAGCAGCCCCGGTCTAGAGGGGTTCTTC. Translating gives CASSPGLEGFF.

The rearrangement links TRBV7-3 to TRBJ2-7, with TRBD2 as a possible D gene (5 bases). V was cut by 0 bases and J by 2 bases, with 11 bases left in between. Per germline, CDR1 SGHTA and CDR2 FQGTGA. This CDR3 has 15 residues. CDR3 in DNA: TGTGCCAGCAGCTTAACAGGGAGCGAAACCTACGAGCAGTACTTC. Protein product: CASSLTGSETYEQYF.

The V gene is TRBV12-3 or TRBV12-4, the J gene TRBJ2-1; 7 bases line up with TRBD1. CDR3 size: 16 residues. The junction had 11 bases not matched to a gene; V was cut back by 7 bases and J by 2 bases. CDR3 sequence (DNA): TGTGCCAGCACCCCTAGGTTAGGACAGGCCTACAATGAGCAGTTCTTC. Translation gives CASTPRLGQAYNEQFF.

The CDR3 reads CARSLTLGQGMVEQFF. DNA for the CDR3: TGTGCCAGAAGCTTGACCTTGGGACAGGGGATGGTTGAGCAGTTCTTC. The chain is built from TRBV5-3 and TRBJ2-1; 10 bases are shared with TRBD1. TRBV5-3 has ORF status, its function being uncertain. There are 16 residues in the CDR3. The trim removed 1 base at V and 9 bases at J, leaving 10 bases unmatched.

The rearrangement links TRBV6-1 to TRBJ2-5; D is unresolved. CDR3 length: 11 amino acids. Deletions cut 10 bases from V and 8 bases from J, with 14 bases between. The germline CDR1 and CDR2 sequences are MNHNS and SASEGT. The CDR3 nucleotides are TGTGCCATGGGCAAAATGCGTACCCAGTACTTC. It yields the protein CAMGKMRTQYF.

This clonotype was counted once. J is TRBJ2-3 and V is TRBV6-2 or TRBV6-3; 13 bases are shared with TRBD2. Per germline, CDR1 MNHEY and CDR2 SVGEGT. CDR3 length: 16 amino acids. Trimming at V came to 9 bases and at J to 0 bases, leaving 6 bases not matched to a gene. In DNA, the CDR3 is TGTGCCAGTTTCGGGACTAGCGGGGATAGCACAGATACGCAGTATTTT. Its translation: CASFGTSGDSTDTQYF.

The chain recombines TRBV10-3 with TRBJ2-2; TRBD1 matches 7 bases. Germline-derived CDR1 and CDR2 are ENHRY and SYGVKD. The V and J ends lost 6 bases and 7 bases, in that order; junction bases with no gene match: 14. The CDR3 spans 16 residues. The CDR3 spells CAISLGTESSYGELFF. The CDR3 DNA reads as TGTGCCATCAGCCTCGGGACAGAATCGTCCTACGGGGAGCTGTTTTTT.

V and J are TRBV7-9 and TRBJ1-2; no clear D. This CDR3 has 12 residues. Trimming took 5 bases from V and 7 from J, leaving 11 bases between them. Looked up from germline, CDR1 is SEHNR and CDR2 is FQNEAQ (reference sequence). CDR3 protein: CASSPRAGGYTF. The CDR3 coding sequence is TGTGCCAGCAGCCCCCGGGCGGGTGGCTACACCTTC.

This chain links TRBV7-9 with TRBJ1-2, with a possible D match to TRBD1 (5 bases). Germline CDR1 SEHNR, CDR2 FQNEAQ (reference sequence). This CDR3 is built from 15 residues. Between the trimmed V and J ends, which lost 6 bases and 3 bases, there was a span of 17 bases. The CDR3: CASRSPGRRDYGYTF. CDR3 nucleotide sequence: TGTGCCAGCAGGTCGCCGGGACGGCGAGACTATGGCTACACCTTC.

V and J are TRBV5-6 and TRBJ2-4; D might be TRBD1 (7 bases). The CDR3 extends over 13 amino acids. The germline V gene encodes CDR1 SGHDT and CDR2 YYEEEE. V gave up 4 bases and J gave up 6 bases, with 11 bases separating them. CDR3 bases: TGTGCCAGCAGCCTGGAGGGGGCAAACATTCAGTACTTC. Translation: CASSLEGANIQYF.